These 25 T cell receptor beta chains share one sample of origin, sequenced in a study of blood T cell repertoires in COVID-19. Profiling relied on immunoSEQ multiplex PCR, and the TCRdb table lists in-frame clones only, not all of them. The sample carries 90,000 or so clones, around 79% recorded once. Sequencing was performed on peripheral blood. The source of these receptors is a human donor in a cohort sampled during active COVID-19.

This rearrangement joins TRBV10-3 to TRBJ2-1; 11 bases are a match to TRBD2. Germline V gene lookup returns CDR1 ENHRY and CDR2 SYGVKD. The V and J ends lost 5 bases and 0 bases, in that order; junction bases with no gene match: 12. This CDR3 contains 19 residues. The CDR3 nucleotides read TGTGCCATCAGTAGATTTCGGACTAGCGGGTCTCCCTCCTACAATGAGCAGTTCTTC. Residues: CAISRFRTSGSPSYNEQFF.

The chain joins TRBV2 to TRBJ2-3, with TRBD2 identical over 9 bases. CDR1 is SNHLY and CDR2 is FYNNEI in the germline V gene. The trim removed 6 bases at V and 5 bases at J, leaving 6 bases unmatched. This CDR3 is built from 14 residues. The chain's CDR3 is CASRIAGAQDTQYF. The CDR3 region has the DNA TGTGCCAGCAGAATAGCGGGAGCGCAAGATACGCAGTATTTT.

V is TRBV6-2 or TRBV6-3 and J is TRBJ2-3; 8 bases map to TRBD2. Per germline, CDR1 MNHEY and CDR2 SVGEGT. The length of the CDR3 is 15 residues. Trimming cost V 6 bases and J 2 bases; bases outside gene matches: 7. For the CDR3, the DNA is TGTGCCAGCAGCCAACTAGCGGACAACACAGATACGCAGTATTTT. Translating it yields CASSQLADNTDTQYF.

The chain combines TRBV5-4 with TRBJ1-2; the D gene is possibly TRBD1 (5 bases). The CDR3 has 18 amino acids. Deletions cut 4 bases from V and 2 bases from J, with 24 bases between. Germline values: CDR1 SGHNT, CDR2 YYREEE (reference sequence). The CDR3 is CASSGVGGAEEKNYGYTF. As DNA, the CDR3 is TGTGCCAGCAGCGGGGTGGGAGGGGCAGAGGAGAAAAACTATGGCTACACCTTC.

The CDR3 DNA sequence: TGCGCCAGCATGAGGGTCTTGGGCACTGAAGCTTTCTTT. Translation gives CASMRVLGTEAFF. The V gene is TRBV10-1, the J gene TRBJ1-1, with D unresolved. Germline CDR1 is WNHNN and CDR2 is SYGVQD (reference sequence). The CDR3 is 13 residues long. The ends were cut back, 7 bases at V and 4 bases at J, with 13 bases in the middle.

This sequence joins TRBV7-2 and TRBJ2-5, with 9 bases that match TRBD2. Germline V CDR1 and CDR2: SGHTA, FQGNSA. Unmatched junction bases numbered 2, after V lost 4 bases and J lost 2 bases. There are 14 residues in the CDR3. CDR3 sequence (DNA): TGTGCCAGCAGCTCGGGACTAGCTCAAGAGACCCAGTACTTC. Protein product: CASSSGLAQETQYF.

The chain joins TRBV9 to TRBJ2-3, with 7 bases that match TRBD2. Germline V gene lookup returns CDR1 SGDLS and CDR2 YYNGEE. This CDR3 has 18 residues. J lost 1 base, V lost 0 bases, and 11 bases had no gene match. The CDR3 DNA follows: TGTGCCAGCAGCGTAGCTACAGACCTGCTAGCGGGCACAGATACGCAGTATTTT. Encoded protein: CASSVATDLLAGTDTQYF.

The table lists this clone with many counts. V gene TRBV5-1 combines with J gene TRBJ1-1; 10 positions match TRBD1. The V gene end was trimmed by 4 bases and the J gene end by 6 bases; junction bases not matched to a gene: 9. The germline V gene encodes CDR1 SGHRS and CDR2 YFSETQ. The CDR3 is made up of 15 amino acids. CDR3 DNA sequence: TGCGCCAGCAGCGAAACGACAGGGGGCTACTCTGAAGCTTTCTTT. Its translation: CASSETTGGYSEAFF.

This CDR3 is CASSYSGGWTEAFF. DNA for the CDR3: TGTGCCAGCAGTTACTCAGGGGGATGGACTGAAGCTTTCTTT. The J gene is TRBJ1-1, the V gene TRBV6-5; D is perhaps TRBD1 (6 bases). Germline V lookup: CDR1 MNHEY, CDR2 SVGAGI. This CDR3 is 14 amino acids long. Trimming cost V 0 bases and J 5 bases, with 10 bases left between them.

The V call is TRBV4-2, the J call TRBJ2-7, with 7 bases aligning to TRBD2. The CDR3 sequence is 15 residues long. The ends lost 1 base at V and 0 bases at J; junction bases unmatched: 3. CDR1 and CDR2 (germline): LGHNA, YNFKEQ. CDR3 protein: CASSQGASGSYEQYF. CDR3 nucleotide sequence: TGTGCCAGCAGCCAAGGTGCTAGCGGCTCCTACGAGCAGTACTTC.

The genes are TRBV23-1 and TRBJ2-5; 12 bases line up with TRBD2. TRBV23-1 is an ORF, with its function uncertain. The CDR3 has 18 amino acids. Trimming cost V 0 bases and J 3 bases; bases outside gene matches: 8. The CDR3 DNA sequence: TGCGCCAGCAGTCAATCGGCTAGCGGGAGGGGTTGGAAAGAGACCCAGTACTTC. It translates to CASSQSASGRGWKETQYF.

The chain couples TRBV6-1 to TRBJ1-2; maybe TRBD1 (5 bases). The ends were cut back, 2 bases at V and 4 bases at J, with 14 bases in the middle. The germline CDR1 and CDR2 sequences are MNHNS and SASEGT. CDR3 size: 15 residues. CDR3 bases: TGTGCCAGCAGTGAATCAGCCCAGGGAATCTATGGCTACACCTTC. This translates into CASSESAQGIYGYTF.

The rearrangement joins TRBV19 to TRBJ2-1; 9 bases are shared with TRBD2. The CDR3 has 16 amino acids. Germline values: CDR1 LNHDA, CDR2 SQIVND (reference sequence). V shed 6 bases, J shed 5 bases, and the junction held 11 bases outside the gene matches. The CDR3 nucleotides read TGTGCCAGTAGAGGCGCCGGGACTAGCAGCCACAATGAGCAGTTCTTC. Translating it yields CASRGAGTSSHNEQFF.

The sample holds one count of this clone. V gene TRBV24-1 combines with J gene TRBJ1-2; 7 nucleotides line up with TRBD1. J lost 4 bases, V lost 5 bases, and 9 bases had no gene match. CDR1 is KGHDR and CDR2 is SFDVKD in the germline V gene. The CDR3 spans 15 residues. The CDR3 DNA sequence: TGTGCCACCAGTGCTCGGGACAGTTTTCCCTATGGCTACACCTTC. This gives the protein CATSARDSFPYGYTF.

The chain couples TRBV20-1 to TRBJ2-7, with D perhaps matching TRBD1 (5 bases). The CDR3 sequence is 11 residues long. Germline V gene sequence: CDR1 DFQATT, CDR2 SNEGSKA (reference sequence). Trimming took off 7 bases at V and 6 bases at J, with 13 bases between the two ends. Written as DNA, the CDR3 is TGCAGTGTCCCCAGGGAACCCGAGCAGTACTTC. This codes for CSVPREPEQYF.

V usage is TRBV7-3 and J usage is TRBJ1-1; no clear D gene. The V gene lost 1 base and the J gene lost 5 bases, with 14 bases spanning the gap. The CDR3 is 15 residues long. Germline V gene data show CDR1 as SGHTA and CDR2 as FQGTGA. The CDR3 spells CASSLMSPPQTEAFF. The CDR3 region has the DNA TGTGCCAGCAGCTTAATGTCCCCCCCACAAACTGAAGCTTTCTTT.

This clone appeared a single time. The rearrangement uses TRBV19 and TRBJ2-3; no firm D call. Germline-derived CDR1 and CDR2 are LNHDA and SQIVND (reference sequence). The CDR3 spans 13 residues. Trimming removed 3 bases at V and 4 bases at J, with 8 bases between. Here the CDR3 DNA reads TGTGCCAGTAGTATTGCGGTCGCAGATACGCAGTATTTT. Its protein product is CASSIAVADTQYF.

This clone has a handful of counts. The chain combines TRBV24-1 with TRBJ2-2; maybe TRBD2 (5 bases). Trimming shortened V by 5 bases and J by 7 bases, and 19 bases separated the two germline ends. From germline, CDR1 is KGHDR and CDR2 SFDVKD. The CDR3 spans 16 residues. CDR3 in amino acids: CATSGKAWYGVGELFF. The CDR3 DNA reads as TGTGCCACCAGTGGAAAAGCCTGGTACGGGGTCGGGGAGCTGTTTTTT.

The rearrangement joins TRBV5-1 to TRBJ2-3, with a possible D match to TRBD2 (5 bases). This CDR3 has 15 residues. The germline CDR1 and CDR2 sequences are SGHRS and YFSETQ. Trimming stripped 2 bases from V and 3 bases from J, with 13 bases between. This CDR3 is CASSLEDSGTDTQYF. CDR3 in DNA: TGCGCCAGCAGCTTAGAGGACTCGGGAACAGATACGCAGTATTTT. Looking up the rest from reference TRBV5-1 and TRBJ2-3 gives the full variable domain: KAGVTQTPRYLIKTRGQQVTLSCSPISGHRSVSWYQQTPGQGLQFLFEYFSETQRNKGNFPGRFSGRQFSNSRSEMNVSTLELGDSALYLCASSLEDSGTDTQYFGPGTRLTVL.

The chain is built from TRBV7-9 and TRBJ1-1, with TRBD1 as a possible D gene (5 bases). The CDR3 is 14 amino acids. Germline assignment: CDR1 SEHNR and CDR2 FQNEAQ (reference sequence). The V gene lost 5 bases and the J gene lost 4 bases, with 14 bases spanning the gap. The CDR3 loop is CASSPPGGGTEAFF. In DNA, the CDR3 is TGTGCCAGCAGCCCACCGGGGGGAGGCACTGAAGCTTTCTTT.

This sequence joins TRBV1 and TRBJ2-1; the table's D gene call, TRBD2, was not cross checked with the DNA. TRBV1 is classified as a pseudogene. The CDR3 runs 15 residues. Here the CDR3 DNA reads TGCACCAGCAGCCGCGGGACTAGCGGCTTCAATGAGCAGTTCTTC. It is translated as CTSSRGTSGFNEQFF.

The J gene is TRBJ1-3, the V gene TRBV7-6; D is uncertain. V was cut by 1 base and J by 4 bases, with 5 bases left in between. From germline, CDR1 is SGHVS and CDR2 FNYEAQ. This CDR3 region has 13 residues. CDR3 DNA sequence: TGTGCCAGCAGCTTAGGTGCGGGAAACACCATATATTTT. It codes for CASSLGAGNTIYF.

The rearrangement links TRBV19 to TRBJ1-1, with TRBD1 identical over 9 bases. With V trimmed by 5 bases and J by 8 bases, 9 bases remained unmatched. This CDR3 region has 14 residues. Germline values: CDR1 LNHDA, CDR2 SQIVND (reference sequence). The CDR3 nucleotides read TGTGCCAGTAGTTCACAGGGGGCGAGATCGGAAGCTTTCTTT. It encodes CASSSQGARSEAFF.

The V call is TRBV7-9, the J call TRBJ2-5, with 8 bases lining up with TRBD2. V was pared by 7 bases and J by 1 base, with 8 bases of the junction left unmatched. Germline V gives CDR1 SEHNR, CDR2 FQNEAQ (reference sequence). The CDR3 has 15 amino acids. Here the CDR3 DNA reads TGTGCCAGCACCCCGGGGGGGGCAGGCCAAGAGACCCAGTACTTC. Protein product: CASTPGGAGQETQYF.

This chain links TRBV19 with TRBJ1-5; possibly TRBD1 for D (5 bases). This CDR3 comprises 14 residues. The germline V and J ends were trimmed by 7 bases and 7 bases, with 17 bases remaining between them. The germline CDR1 and CDR2 sequences are LNHDA and SQIVND (reference sequence). DNA of the CDR3: TGTGCCAGTAACGAACAGGAAGAAGGACAGCCCCAGCATTTT. Translating it yields CASNEQEEGQPQHF.